This T cell receptor beta chain was captured by sequencing in a study of blood T cell repertoires in COVID-19. Overall study: The study drew acute and convalescent COVID-19 samples from the United States, Italy and Spain. PBMCs, B-cell-depleted T cells, or T cells were the source of the cDNA or gDNA that made up the material.

V lost 11 bases to trimming and J lost 6 bases; unmatched junction nucleotides: 10. CDR1 and CDR2 from the germline V gene are SNHLY and FYNNEI. CDR3 size: 14 residues. In the original analysis: How many nucleated cells were present was estimated from reference gene primer amplification. The repertoire was sequenced with immunoSEQ multiplex PCR; TCRdb's copy has only in-frame clones and lacks some. D and trimming come from the DNA, and the V and J calls and clone size come from that table. The table shows some 250,000 clones, with roughly 84% occurring only once. The sequence was collected from a woman under 30 with acute or convalescent COVID-19. The gene calls are TRBV2 and TRBJ2-1; 10 nucleotides align to TRBD1. The sequenced sample was peripheral blood. CDR3 residues: CARGPGQGSNEQFF. The CDR3 coding sequence is TGTGCCCGTGGCCCGGGACAGGGGTCCAATGAGCAGTTCTTC. The full variable domain, its missing parts supplied by reference TRBV2 and TRBJ2-1, is EPEVTQTPSHQVTQMGQEVILRCVPISNHLYFYWYRQILGQKVEFLVSFYNNEISEKSEIFDDQFSVERPDGSNFTLKIRSTKLEDSAMYFCARGPGQGSNEQFFGPGTRLTVL.